A single sample is the source of the 14 T cell receptor beta chains below, sequenced in a study of siplizumab effects on memory and regulatory T cells. Measured with immunoSEQ multiplex PCR; TCRdb has only the in-frame clones, and not every one. Among 85,000 to 130,000 clones, 94% were seen once, and the ten largest hold roughly 0.62%. The source material was Tregs sorted from blood. The source is a human donor in good health.

The chain links TRBV5-4 to TRBJ1-4; D unclear. Germline V CDR1 and CDR2: SGHNT, YYREEE (reference sequence). Between the trimmed V and J ends, which lost 5 bases and 7 bases, there was a span of 15 bases. CDR3 length equals 14 residues. The CDR3 DNA follows: TGTGCCAGCAGGTTAGACATAGGGAGTGAAAAACTGTTTTTT. This sequence encodes CASRLDIGSEKLFF.

V gene TRBV19 combines with J gene TRBJ2-1; D possibly corresponds to TRBD1 (5 bases). The germline gives CDR1 LNHDA, CDR2 SQIVND (reference sequence). There are 14 residues in the CDR3. Trimming left V 7 bases short and J 4 bases short, with 14 bases between. Here the CDR3 reads CASKVWGSYNEQFF. CDR3 sequence (DNA): TGTGCCAGTAAAGTGTGGGGCTCTTACAATGAGCAGTTCTTC.

Only one count was recorded for this clone. The J gene is TRBJ1-5, the V gene TRBV15; D is uncertain. The CDR3 runs 13 residues. In germline, CDR1 is LNHNV, CDR2 YYDKDF (reference sequence). The ends were cut back, 0 bases at V and 7 bases at J, with 7 bases in the middle. CDR3 region: CATSRDLRQPQHF. The CDR3 coding sequence is TGTGCCACCAGCAGAGATCTGAGACAGCCCCAGCATTTT. Full variable domain (remainder filled in from reference TRBV15 and TRBJ1-5): DAMVIQNPRYQVTQFGKPVTLSCSQTLNHNVMYWYQQKSSQAPKLLFHYYDKDFNNEADTPDNFQSRRPNTSFCFLDIRSPGLGDTAMYLCATSRDLRQPQHFGDGTRLSIL.

The chain uses TRBV5-1 and TRBJ1-3, with 8 bases aligning to TRBD1. After removal of 1 base from V and 4 bases from J, the junction contained 7 bases not matched to a gene. CDR1 is SGHRS and CDR2 is YFSETQ in the germline V gene. CDR3 size: 16 residues. The CDR3 nucleotides are TGCGCCAGCAGCTTGCGGAGACAGGGGTTAGGAAACACCATATATTTT. Residues: CASSLRRQGLGNTIYF.

This clone was seen only once. The rearrangement uses TRBV30 and TRBJ1-1, with D perhaps matching TRBD1 (6 bases). Germline assignment: CDR1 GTSNPN and CDR2 SVGIG (reference sequence). V was pared by 8 bases and J by 5 bases, with 15 bases between. The CDR3 is made up of 12 amino acids. The CDR3 sequence is CASKAQGTEAFF. CDR3 in DNA: TGTGCCAGTAAGGCGCAGGGGACTGAAGCTTTCTTT.

This clone appeared a single time. V gene TRBV10-2 combines with J gene TRBJ1-1; D possibly corresponds to TRBD1 (5 bases). V dropped 5 bases and J dropped 0 bases, with 16 bases sitting between them. Germline CDR1 reads WSHSY; CDR2 reads SAAADI. The CDR3 sequence is 16 residues long. The CDR3 sequence: CASSQAGVLMNTEAFF. In DNA form, the CDR3 reads TGCGCCAGCAGTCAGGCGGGGGTGTTGATGAACACTGAAGCTTTCTTT.

This chain uses TRBV7-2 with TRBJ2-2, with a tentative D call TRBD2 (5 bases). V gave up 3 bases and J gave up 4 bases, with 12 bases separating them. The CDR3 extends over 15 amino acids. CDR1 is SGHTA, CDR2 FQGNSA, per germline. The CDR3 sequence: CASSLEGLRTGELFF. In nucleotides, the CDR3 is TGTGCCAGCAGCTTGGAAGGACTTCGCACCGGGGAGCTGTTTTTT.

The chain couples TRBV28 to TRBJ2-6; D is unclear. Trimming stripped 4 bases from V and 2 bases from J, with 15 bases between. This CDR3 region has 17 residues. CDR1 is MDHEN and CDR2 is SYDVKM in the germline V gene. The CDR3 DNA reads TGTGCCAGCAGTTCCCCAGGAGAAAGACCTGGGGCCAACGTCCTGACTTTC. Translation gives CASSSPGERPGANVLTF.

This sequence joins TRBV7-3 and TRBJ2-5; tentative D call: TRBD1 (6 bases). Looked up from germline, CDR1 is SGHTA and CDR2 is FQGTGA. CDR3 length: 15 amino acids. The V and J ends lost 3 bases and 4 bases respectively, with 15 bases between them. The CDR3 sequence is CASSFGGNPGETQYF. In nucleotides, the CDR3 is TGTGCCAGCAGCTTTGGGGGCAACCCGGGAGAGACCCAGTACTTC. The full variable domain, rest sourced from reference TRBV7-3 and TRBJ2-5, is GAGVSQTPSNKVTEKGKYVELRCDPISGHTALYWYRQSLGQGPEFLIYFQGTGAADDSGLPNDRFFAVRPEGSVSTLKIQRTERGDSAVYLCASSFGGNPGETQYFGPGTRLLVL.

J is TRBJ2-1 and V is TRBV5-4; 12 bases line up with TRBD2. The CDR3 runs 15 residues. CDR1 and CDR2 from the germline V gene are SGHNT and YYREEE (reference sequence). The J segment lost 4 bases and the V segment lost 3 bases, leaving 2 bases of the junction unmatched. The CDR3: CASSSTSGRYNEQFF. The CDR3 nucleotides are TGTGCCAGCAGCTCGACTAGCGGGAGATACAATGAGCAGTTCTTC.

The rearrangement uses TRBV29-1 and TRBJ1-2; no clear D. Trimming shortened V by 8 bases and J by 0 bases, and 7 bases separated the two germline ends. Germline V gene data show CDR1 as SQVTM and CDR2 as ANQGSEA. The CDR3 is 11 amino acids. CDR3 protein: CSFTANYGYTF. In nucleotides, the CDR3 is TGCAGCTTCACAGCTAACTATGGCTACACCTTC.

The V call is TRBV29-1, the J call TRBJ1-5, with D possibly TRBD1 on 5 matching bases. The V and J ends lost 8 bases and 9 bases respectively, with 17 bases between them. The germline CDR1 and CDR2 sequences are SQVTM and ANQGSEA. The CDR3 spans 12 residues. The CDR3 here is CSFPHRRGPQHF. The CDR3 nucleotides read TGCAGCTTTCCCCACAGGCGGGGGCCCCAGCATTTT.

J is TRBJ2-3 and V is TRBV4-1; 10 bases match TRBD2. Trimming removed 4 bases from V and 10 bases from J; junction bases left unmatched: 11. CDR1 and CDR2 from the germline V gene are MGHRA and YSYEKL. This CDR3 is 15 amino acids long. CDR3 loop: CASSPLAGVLRSQYF. The CDR3 nucleotides read TGCGCCAGCAGCCCGCTAGCGGGAGTCTTACGGTCGCAGTATTTT.

The chain employs TRBV28 and TRBJ2-1; a weak D match, TRBD2 (6 bases). V was clipped by 5 bases and J by 9 bases, with 20 bases between them. Per the germline V gene, CDR1 is MDHEN and CDR2 is SYDVKM. The length of the CDR3 is 15 residues. The DNA of the CDR3 is TGTGCCAGCAGTCCCCCCCCGTCGGGGGTTGGTGAGCAGTTCTTC. This translates into CASSPPPSGVGEQFF.